This T cell receptor beta chain was recorded in a study of T cell repertoires in cytomegalovirus infection. Notes on the study in general: The cumulative frequency of public TCR beta families distinguished individuals who carried CMV together with the relevant HLA. There were HLA-C-restricted CMV-specific TCR beta clonotypes dominating the ex vivo response.

CDR1 is SEHNR, CDR2 FQNEAQ, per germline (reference sequence). V was clipped by 6 bases and J by 8 bases, with 25 bases between them. The CDR3 covers 16 residues. Worth noting for this clonotype: Its specificity is unknown. This is likely a read error, given that the CDR3 carries no conserved phenylalanine or tryptophan at its end.

MiXCR, run by TCRdb on the reads, gives a single entry per CDR3 protein. The profile covers 680,000 or so distinct CDR3 sequences, with 35% to 45% appearing a single time and around 2.8% taken by the ten largest. The sample was PBMCs. This chain connects TRBV7-9 to TRBJ1-2; tentative D call: TRBD1 (5 bases). This sequence was found in a human donor in good health (CMV status not recorded). Some clones in this sample may be carry-over from other donors' samples. This CDR3 is CASSSPEAQGPQGYTI. The CDR3 nucleotides read TGTGCCAGCAGTTCCCCCGAGGCTCAGGGCCCGCAAGGCTACACCATC.